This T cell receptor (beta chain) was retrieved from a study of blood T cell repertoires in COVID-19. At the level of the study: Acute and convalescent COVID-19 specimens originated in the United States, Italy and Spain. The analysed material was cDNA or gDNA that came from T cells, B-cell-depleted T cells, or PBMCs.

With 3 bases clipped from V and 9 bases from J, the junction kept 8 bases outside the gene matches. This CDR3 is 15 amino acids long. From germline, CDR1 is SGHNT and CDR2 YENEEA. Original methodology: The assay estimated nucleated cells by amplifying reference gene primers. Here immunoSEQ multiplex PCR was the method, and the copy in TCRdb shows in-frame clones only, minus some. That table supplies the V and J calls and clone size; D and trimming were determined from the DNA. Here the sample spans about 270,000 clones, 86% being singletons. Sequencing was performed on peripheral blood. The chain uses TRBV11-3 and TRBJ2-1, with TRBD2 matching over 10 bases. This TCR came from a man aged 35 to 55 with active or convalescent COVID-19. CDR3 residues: CASSFDQREGTEQFF. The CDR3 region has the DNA TGTGCCAGCAGCTTCGATCAGCGGGAGGGTACTGAGCAGTTCTTC.